This T cell receptor (beta chain) was obtained from a study of cytomegalovirus exposure and HLA in healthy donors (dated by TCRdb to 2015 to 2018). Background for the entire study: In an earlier analysis of about 560 of the donors, 250 to 350 Gb of sequence data and 100 million or so unique TCR beta sequences from about 179 million T cells were reported. Of the 350 to 400 genotyped donors, about 84% fell in the genetic ancestry cluster associated with self-reported Caucasian donors. Because of strong linkage in the cohort, five DR-DQ haplotypes were treated as single units for association and clustering. A later genetic analysis used genome-wide SNP genotypes for about three fifths of the 666 donors, treating that subset as a discovery cohort. HLA typing covered class I and class II loci at four-digit resolution. Every discovery cohort repertoire had been produced on one sequencing platform. High-throughput TCR immunosequencing, statistical association of individual TCRs with disease status, and machine learning were combined to predict cytomegalovirus infection status. Among about 370 genotyped donors of the cohort, an average of around 240,000 unique TCR beta nucleotide sequences was sequenced per donor, of which about 20% were non-productive. Donor age, sex, ethnicity and CMV serostatus were collected together with the repertoire data. The number of typed donors differed by locus: 629-630 for A, B, C, DRB1 and DQB1; approximately 520 for DQA1; 600 to 610 for DPA1; and 400 to 480 for DPB1. An earlier analysis of 500 to 650 of the donors applied high-throughput TCR beta sequencing to assess whether each TCR beta V gene segment acted as functional or pseudogenic. A later analysis re-examined previously published TCR beta repertoires from more than 600 donors and added high-resolution HLA genotyping to investigate patterns of TCR occurrence. The T cell repertoires of several hundred subjects were profiled by immunosequencing and related to cytomegalovirus serostatus. Along with the approximately 700-subject first cohort, a separate validation cohort of about 110 different subjects was used. An early release covering roughly 640 HLA-typed donors comprised approximately 290 gigabases of sequencing data and tens of millions of unique TCR sequences. The study aimed to test whether cataloging public T cell receptors could reveal signatures of past pathogen exposure. In the later analysis, no new phenotypic data were used to find candidate immune exposures; instead, reliance was placed on TCR beta sequences and their occurrence across donors.

The cohort was made up of roughly 670 healthy bone marrow donors. At the time of sampling, every cohort member was nominally healthy, though immune exposures that went unrecorded were likely present. The donor was CMV seropositive and belonged to the group of 250 to 300 seropositive cohort members. Every donor gave a peripheral blood sample, and the peripheral blood mononuclear cells from that sample were used for TCR beta sequencing. The Qiagen DNeasy Blood Extraction Kit was used to extract genomic DNA from the blood cell samples. The germline V gene supplies CDR1 SGHTA and CDR2 FQGTGA. Taken from cysteine to phenylalanine, the CDR3 has 14 residues. The CDR3 DNA has 42 bases and is translated from base 1. The germline V and J ends show losses of 5 bases and 3 bases respectively, and no gene match explains 3 bases of the junction. Regarding this clone: Its antigen target is currently unknown. No base quality information exists; no much larger clone differs at one position. The sample contains more than one DNA sequence encoding this CDR3.

What the work shows at the level of the full study, not this receptor alone: A further reported finding was that TCR beta sequences accurately predicted the HLA-A and HLA-B alleles for most subjects in the first cohort. The only immune exposure information available for the cohort was CMV serostatus. In a later analysis, HLA-associated TCR beta chains were found to be more clonally expanded and to have lower generation probabilities than equally common non-associated chains. Broadly in line with IMGT annotations, most TCR beta V segments showed up in productive rearrangements about 87% or about 30% of the time in an earlier analysis of several hundred of the donors. The presence/absence analyses assumed that sequencing depth was roughly uniform across donors, and that assumption may not be true. Linkage disequilibrium might explain the correlated functional status among segregating V segments, but an unknown experimental factor could not be excluded. In both the original and validation cohorts, the classifier was reported to diagnose cytomegalovirus status with high specificity and sensitivity. Because HLA typing was unavailable for some donors at each locus, only the typed subset was used in association tests. This cohort had only TCR beta chains sequenced, and the lack of alpha or paired-chain data limited which features could be detected. In a later analysis, some 17,000 TCR beta sequences were associated with specific HLA alleles at a false discovery rate of 0.05. A total of about 150 TCR beta chains were listed by the study as associated with cytomegalovirus. The authors suggested that the approach could potentially be extended to other disease states and immunological phenotypes. A later analysis found that most CMV-associated TCR beta chains appeared HLA-restricted, with HLA associations seemingly driven largely by CMV exposure. A few of the identified cytomegalovirus-associated TCR beta chains were confirmed in vitro to be specific for cytomegalovirus antigens. A later genetic analysis associated a missense DCLRE1C variant with V-gene and J-gene trimming of TCR beta chains, and an independent cohort replicated the association. According to a later analysis, TCR association rates differed among HLA loci, with DRB1 alleles showing the most associated TCRs and HLA-C alleles showing the fewest. In a later genetic analysis, fewer N-insertions in productive TCRs were reported among donors in an Asian-associated ancestry cluster than the roughly 640-donor mean. Most TCR sequences were observed very rarely across donors, whereas some public TCRs were present in many individuals. A later analysis reported that several top co-occurrence clusters appeared linked to parvovirus B19, influenza, CMV and Epstein-Barr virus. A cluster of highly shared sequence variants was judged likely to be a technical artifact of the sequencing pipeline. Because the 87-base-pair reads could not distinguish some IMGT-functional V segments, including TRBV6-2 and TRBV6-3, those segments were excluded. When HLA alleles, especially DR and DQ, strongly co-occurred, TCR associations were difficult to assign to individual alleles. Because counts were too low, seventeen rarely observed V segments, including chromosome 9 orphons, were excluded from the earlier analysis of under 650 of the donors.

Libraries came from the immunoSEQ multiplex PCR assay. A mixture of 60 forward primers for TCR Vbeta segments and 13 reverse primers for TCR Jbeta segments was used in the multiplex PCR. A multiplex PCR assay on genomic DNA amplified the CDR3 region of rearranged TCR beta genes. On the Illumina HiSeq System, the amplified TCR beta libraries were sequenced as 87-base-pair reads. The paper's data handling went like this. In a later analysis, tens of millions of unique TCR beta chains were counted across the 666 repertoires, and roughly 9.9 million of these chains were shared by at least two donors. A nearest-neighbor algorithm error-corrected the raw reads and collapsed the reads into unique sequences, merging closely related sequences to remove PCR and sequencing errors. CDR3 sequences were aligned to IMGT reference sequences to assign V, D and J gene segments. For a sequence to be retained, a match of at least six nucleotides was required to both a V gene segment and a J gene segment. Rearrangements were called productive when the CDR3 lacked stop codons and stayed in frame with V and J; all others were non-productive. CDR3 was defined according to IMGT convention as the region running from the second conserved V-encoded cysteine to the conserved J-encoded phenylalanine. Sequences without an unambiguous match to a single V gene segment were excluded from the earlier analysis of about 630 of the donors. In an earlier analysis of 587 of the donors, a V segment was called functional when productive rearrangements were above 56.7%, and segregating when the standard deviation between donors exceeded 5%. A statistical classification framework was built to diagnose cytomegalovirus status from the catalog of TCR beta chain sequences. A later analysis assigned V and J genes by comparing TCR nucleotide sequences with IMGT/GENE-DB human TR gene sequences. In a later analysis, CDR3 sequences and most-parsimonious VDJ recombination scenarios were assigned using the TCRdist pipeline. In a later analysis, each TCR beta chain was defined by its CDR3 amino acid sequence together with its V-gene family, and reads without a unique V-gene family were excluded. In a later analysis, 450 to 600 highly shared, low-generation-probability nucleotide sequences were removed to address suspected cross-contamination and a sequencing artifact. In a later analysis, a clonal expansion index for each public chain was calculated from normalized within-repertoire ranks of inferred template counts. Generation probabilities in a later analysis came from a VDJ recombination model fitted to out-of-frame rearrangements, and those results were checked against IGoR. In a later analysis, TCR-TCR, TCR-HLA and TCR-CMV co-occurrence was scored with hypergeometric tests, and a repertoire-size bias correction was applied to TCR pairs. In a later analysis, false discovery rates were estimated by permuting HLA or CMV assignments 20 times. In a later analysis, co-occurring TCRs were grouped with DBSCAN, and TCRdist sequence similarity was added when clustering was performed within HLA-allele-positive subsets. Repertoires with fewer than 30,000 or more than 120,000 public chains, plus five repertoires with anomalous nucleotide sharing, were excluded from co-occurrence clustering. TCRdb retrieved this table from immuneACCESS and kept in-frame rearrangements only. Not all clones are present; in checked studies, unresolved V genes account for under half, and no reason is known for the remainder. D and trimming come from the DNA, and the V and J calls and clone size come from that table. The sample table records about 150,000 clones; 80% of these occur just once. The ten largest clones take up about 13% of the sample.

The receptor chain draws on TRBV7-3 and TRBJ2-3; TRBD1 lines up with 9 middle nucleotides. The TCR comes from a man aged 25-40 years in good health and CMV-seropositive. The sample consisted of PBMCs. The nucleotide sequence reads as follows: TGTGCCAGCAGCCTGGGACAGGGAACAGATACGCAGTATTTT. The resulting protein is CASSLGQGTDTQYF.